This T cell receptor beta chain was identified in a study of T cells after yellow fever vaccination. TCRdb reanalysed the 5' RACE reads using MiXCR and keeps one entry per CDR3 protein. The sample consists of about 630,000 distinct CDR3 sequences, 10% to 15% of them appearing once. The junction had 3 bases not matched to a gene; V was cut back by 3 bases and J by 1 base. Germline V gives CDR1 DFQATT, CDR2 SNEGSKA (reference sequence). The CDR3 runs 15 residues. This clonotype has just a few counts. This TCR was sampled from a man between 25 and 39 years old who received the YFV17D yellow fever vaccine. This chain uses TRBV20-1 with TRBJ2-4, with 10 positions matching TRBD2. This sample comprised PBMCs, obtained on the day of the yellow fever booster vaccination. CDR3 bases: TGCAGTGCTAGCCTAGCGGGAGTGGCCAAAAACATTCAGTACTTC. Amino acid sequence: CSASLAGVAKNIQYF.